Listed here are 5 T cell receptor beta chains from one sample, sequenced in a study of cytomegalovirus exposure and HLA in healthy donors (dated by TCRdb to 2017 to 2019). Library prep was done by the immunoSEQ multiplex PCR assay. TCRdb limited this immuneACCESS table to in-frame rearrangements with V and J called. A share of clones is missing; checked studies link under half to unresolved V genes, and the rest is unexplained. The sample table holds 250,000 to 350,000 clones, of which about nine tenths were seen once. Around 0.8% of the sample comes from the top ten. The sequenced sample was PBMCs. All receptors derive from a woman between 18 and 30 years old in good health and CMV-seronegative.

The chain is built from TRBV13 and TRBJ2-1, with 11 nucleotides matching TRBD2. V shed 5 bases and J 7 bases; nucleotides not matched to a gene: 7. Germline V gives CDR1 PRHDT, CDR2 FYEKMQ (reference sequence). CDR3 length: 15 residues. CDR3 DNA sequence: TGTGCCAGCAGCCCAAGACTAGCGGGACGTAATGAGCAGTTCTTC. It specifies CASSPRLAGRNEQFF.

The chain has TRBV7-2 and TRBJ2-2; possibly TRBD2 for D (5 bases). V was cut by 6 bases and J by 3 bases, with 11 bases left in between. In germline, CDR1 is SGHTA, CDR2 FQGNSA. The CDR3 extends over 14 amino acids. CDR3 sequence reads: CASSHGLYTGELFF. The CDR3 bases are TGTGCCAGCAGTCACGGACTGTACACCGGGGAGCTGTTTTTT.

This chain joins TRBV18 and TRBJ1-1; D might be TRBD1 (6 bases). V was clipped by 1 base and J by 4 bases, with 13 bases between them. The CDR3 spans 15 residues. From germline, CDR1 is KGHSH and CDR2 LQKENI. In DNA, the CDR3 is TGTGCCAGCTCACCACGACAGGTCGAGGGCACTGAAGCTTTCTTT. Translated, it gives CASSPRQVEGTEAFF.

The rearrangement joins TRBV5-1 to TRBJ1-4, with D tentatively TRBD1 (5 bases). The CDR3 length is 14 residues. Trimming left V 4 bases short and J 0 bases short, with 7 bases between. Germline lookup yields CDR1 SGHRS and CDR2 YFSETQ. The CDR3 bases are TGCGCCAGCAGCCCGGGGGCAACTAATGAAAAACTGTTTTTT. Its protein product is CASSPGATNEKLFF.

This clone turned up a few times. Other DNA sequences in this sample translate to the same CDR3. The V call is TRBV9, the J call TRBJ1-1, with D uncertain. The germline CDR1 and CDR2 sequences are SGDLS and YYNGEE. The V end was cut by 0 bases, the J end by 3 bases, with 9 bases between. CDR3 length: 14 amino acids. For the CDR3, the DNA is TGTGCCAGCAGCGTAGCTACGAGGGACACTGAAGCTTTCTTT. Translated: CASSVATRDTEAFF.